This T cell receptor beta chain was retrieved from a study of T cell repertoires in cytomegalovirus infection. To note about this clonotype: No antigen is known for it.

TCRdb analysed the reads with MiXCR anew, one entry per CDR3 protein. The table shows about 52,000 distinct CDR3 sequences, with about 19% occurring only once. V was shortened by 2 bases and J by 0 bases, with 15 bases between the two germline ends. This CDR3 spans 18 amino acids. In germline, CDR1 is SGDLS, CDR2 YYNGEE. This TCR was sampled from a human donor in good health (CMV status not recorded). Some clones in this sample may be carry-over from other donors' samples. The rearrangement joins TRBV9 to TRBJ2-6; D is perhaps TRBD1 (6 bases). The sequencing used CD8+ T cells from cultured PBMCs, collected from culture after CMV antigen stimulation. CDR3 loop: CASSVTDSVSSGANVLTF. The CDR3 coding sequence is TGTGCCAGCAGCGTCACGGACAGCGTTTCCTCTGGGGCCAACGTCCTGACTTTC.